This entry lists 11 T cell receptor beta chains sequenced from one sample in a study of CD8 T cells in ankylosing spondylitis. Their recognized antigens are unknown. Study-level points and caveats: A TCR beta motif made of under 10 highly homologous variants seemed typical of ankylosing spondylitis blood.

Using its own MiXCR run on the 5' RACE reads, TCRdb lists one record per CDR3 protein. The sample lists almost 400,000 distinct CDR3 sequences, more than 20% occurring once. Sequencing was performed on blood, either unsorted or a sorted T cell fraction (not recorded which). Receptor source: a male donor with ankylosing spondylitis.

The rearrangement joins TRBV6-2 or TRBV6-3 to TRBJ2-2; TRBD2 matches 13 bases. This CDR3 region has 16 residues. V trimming: 5 bases; J trimming: 4 bases; junction bases outside the gene matches: 4. Looked up from germline, CDR1 is MNHEY and CDR2 is SVGEGT. The CDR3 sequence: CASSDGLAGVTGELFF. The DNA for the CDR3 is TGTGCCAGCAGTGATGGACTAGCGGGAGTCACCGGGGAGCTGTTTTTT.

This clonotype was observed a handful of times. The chain employs TRBV4-1 and TRBJ1-5, with 7 bases aligning to TRBD1. With 1 base clipped from V and 7 bases from J, the junction kept 10 bases outside the gene matches. In germline, CDR1 is MGHRA, CDR2 YSYEKL. The CDR3 loop spans 16 amino acids. The CDR3 spells CASSQAQGGVRQPQHF. CDR3 coding DNA: TGCGCCAGCAGCCAAGCTCAGGGGGGGGTTAGGCAGCCCCAGCATTTT.

V usage is TRBV29-1 and J usage is TRBJ1-1; D is undetermined. The germline V and J ends were trimmed by 4 bases and 0 bases, with 9 bases remaining between them. Per germline, CDR1 SQVTM and CDR2 ANQGSEA. This CDR3 is built from 13 residues. The CDR3 DNA sequence: TGCAGCGTTGCACAGAGGGTGAACACTGAAGCTTTCTTT. This encodes CSVAQRVNTEAFF.

This clonotype has a handful of counts. The V gene is TRBV9, the J gene TRBJ1-2; TRBD1 is a possible D gene (6 bases). V dropped 0 bases and J dropped 3 bases, with 9 bases sitting between them. The CDR3 has 14 amino acids. Germline CDR1 SGDLS, CDR2 YYNGEE. The CDR3: CASSVATGHYGYTF. The CDR3 DNA sequence: TGTGCCAGCAGCGTAGCAACAGGGCACTATGGCTACACCTTC.

The genes are TRBV5-4 and TRBJ2-6; D is perhaps TRBD1 (6 bases). This CDR3 is built from 17 residues. CDR1 is SGHNT and CDR2 is YYREEE in the germline V gene (reference sequence). Trimming pared 3 bases from V and 4 bases from J, leaving 17 bases between. The CDR3 DNA sequence: TGTGCCAGCAGCTCAGGACAGAGCCGGTCCGGGGCCAACGTCCTGACTTTC. It yields the protein CASSSGQSRSGANVLTF.

This clonotype was detected many times. The chain uses TRBV12-3 or TRBV12-4 and TRBJ2-2; 8 nucleotides align to TRBD1. The CDR3 totals 15 residues. The V segment lost 5 bases and the J segment 4 bases; nucleotides outside the gene matches: 6. The CDR3 DNA reads as TGTGCCAGCAGTAGAGGGACAGGTCCCACCGGGGAGCTGTTTTTT. This codes for CASSRGTGPTGELFF.

In its sample, this clonotype was seen many times. One end of the junction fails to match germline, which may point to a read error. This rearrangement joins TRBV12-3 or TRBV12-4 to TRBJ1-2; D call uncertain. The CDR3 is 13 residues long. The DNA for the CDR3 is TGCGCCAGCAGCCGAACAGCTAACTATGGCTACACCTTC. Amino acids: CASSRTANYGYTF.

The V and J genes are TRBV20-1 and TRBJ1-1, with D perhaps matching TRBD1 (5 bases). In germline, CDR1 is DFQATT, CDR2 SNEGSKA (reference sequence). This CDR3 comprises 14 residues. Trimming removed 6 bases from V and 5 bases from J, with 19 bases in between. Here the CDR3 reads CSAFGDREWTEAFF. The CDR3 DNA sequence: TGCAGTGCATTCGGGGACCGGGAATGGACTGAAGCTTTCTTT.

This clonotype came up a few times. The chain links TRBV15 to TRBJ1-4; D ambiguous. Per germline, CDR1 LNHNV and CDR2 YYDKDF (reference sequence). There are 13 residues in the CDR3. V lost 1 base, J lost 5 bases, and 5 bases lay in between. CDR3 sequence: CATSRGLNEKLFF. The CDR3 DNA sequence: TGTGCCACCAGCAGAGGCCTAAATGAAAAACTGTTTTTT.

This clonotype was counted between two and nine times. The V gene is TRBV9, the J gene TRBJ2-2; D not resolved. The CDR3 is 12 residues long. Germline-derived CDR1 and CDR2 are SGDLS and YYNGEE. V lost 3 bases to trimming and J lost 4 bases, with 4 bases between them. CDR3 sequence (DNA): TGTGCCAGCAGCGCCCTCACCGGGGAGCTGTTTTTT. Its translation is CASSALTGELFF.

This rearrangement joins TRBV15 to TRBJ2-1; 7 nucleotides match TRBD2. The CDR3 spans 18 residues. After removal of 0 bases from V and 0 bases from J, the junction contained 8 bases not matched to a gene. The V gene's germline CDR1 is LNHNV and CDR2 YYDKDF (reference sequence). For the CDR3, the DNA is TGTGCCACCAGCAGAGAGGGCCTAGCGGACCTCTCCTACAATGAGCAGTTCTTC. Translating it yields CATSREGLADLSYNEQFF.